What follows are 21 T cell receptor beta chains derived from one specimen sequenced in a study of technical replicates of blood from several donors listed by TCRdb under 2017. The method behind the library was the immunoSEQ multiplex PCR assay. This immuneACCESS table, as held by TCRdb, lists in-frame sequences with V and J called but not all clones. Of the missing ones, under half trace to an unresolved V gene in checked studies; the others have no known cause. Here the sample has 65,000 to 90,000 clones; around 94% occur a single time. Together, the top ten hold approximately 0.42% of the sample. Source material: T cells isolated from PBMCs. The receptor source for this set is a human donor in good health.

Concerning this clone: The germline gene is not matched at one end of the junction; a read error may be the cause. This CDR3 is CASSYSSEQYF. The CDR3, as DNA: TGTGCCAGCAGTTACTCCTCCGAGCAGTACTTC. The chain uses TRBV6-5 and TRBJ2-7; D is unclear. Germline CDR1 and CDR2: MNHEY and SVGAGI. CDR3 size: 11 residues.

The chain joins TRBV10-3 to TRBJ2-7; no clear D. Germline V gene sequence: CDR1 ENHRY, CDR2 SYGVKD. There are 11 residues in the CDR3. V was clipped by 2 bases and J by 4 bases, with 3 bases between them. The CDR3 is CAISEAYEQYF. The CDR3 DNA is TGTGCCATCAGTGAGGCGTACGAGCAGTACTTC.

This chain links TRBV9 with TRBJ2-1; D is undetermined. V was cut by 4 bases and J by 10 bases, with 9 bases left in between. The CDR3 consists of 11 residues. Germline-derived CDR1 and CDR2 are SGDLS and YYNGEE. As DNA, the CDR3 is TGTGCCAGCAGCTATGCGGAGGAGCAGTTCTTC. The encoded protein is CASSYAEEQFF.

CDR3: CASSATGGAYEQFF. CDR3 nucleotides: TGCGCCAGCAGCGCGACAGGGGGCGCGTATGAGCAGTTCTTC. V gene TRBV5-1 combines with J gene TRBJ2-1, with TRBD1 matching 10 bases. CDR1 and CDR2 (germline): SGHRS, YFSETQ. The CDR3 covers 14 residues. Losses at the gene ends were 4 bases for V and 8 bases for J; bases not matched to a gene: 6.

The chain is built from TRBV28 and TRBJ2-2; no definite D call. Germline values: CDR1 MDHEN, CDR2 SYDVKM. The CDR3 spans 14 residues. Trimming left V 3 bases short and J 1 base short, with 6 bases between. CDR3 amino acids: CASSFQRNTGELFF. CDR3 sequence (DNA): TGTGCCAGCAGTTTTCAGCGGAACACCGGGGAGCTGTTTTTT.

The chain uses TRBV7-9 and TRBJ1-4; TRBD1 might be the D (6 bases). The CDR3 contains 14 residues. Trimming took 1 base from V and 8 from J, leaving 11 bases between them. Germline V gives CDR1 SEHNR, CDR2 FQNEAQ (reference sequence). CDR3 loop: CASSLDREGEKLFF. The CDR3 coding sequence is TGTGCCAGCAGCTTAGACAGGGAGGGGGAAAAACTGTTTTTT.

The chain carries TRBV7-3 and TRBJ2-3; 11 bases agree with TRBD2. Germline lookup yields CDR1 SGHTA and CDR2 FQGTGA. The CDR3 is 16 amino acids. V dropped 6 bases and J dropped 0; count of bases not matched to a gene: 5. CDR3 sequence (DNA): TGTGCCAGCAGTTTTAGCGGGAGGGATAGCACAGATACGCAGTATTTT. It translates to CASSFSGRDSTDTQYF.

This chain uses TRBV10-2 with TRBJ2-1, with TRBD1 identical over 8 bases. From germline, CDR1 is WSHSY and CDR2 SAAADI. The junction had 5 bases not matched to a gene; V was cut back by 3 bases and J by 7 bases. The CDR3 has 14 amino acids. The CDR3 DNA follows: TGCGCCAGCAGTGAAGGACAGGGCATGAATGAGCAGTTCTTC. Translated: CASSEGQGMNEQFF.

This clone was found once. This chain joins TRBV27 and TRBJ2-1; 12 nucleotides match TRBD2. CDR3 length equals 16 residues. Looked up from germline, CDR1 is MNHEY and CDR2 is SMNVEV (reference sequence). The J segment lost 4 bases and the V segment lost 2 bases, leaving 3 bases of the junction unmatched. The CDR3 bases are TGTGCCAGCAGTTTACTCCTAGCGGGAGGGTACAATGAGCAGTTCTTC. Translating gives CASSLLLAGGYNEQFF.

The gene calls are TRBV27 and TRBJ1-1; perhaps TRBD1 as D (6 bases). The CDR3 is made up of 13 amino acids. Per the germline V gene, CDR1 is MNHEY and CDR2 is SMNVEV (reference sequence). Between the trimmed V and J ends, which lost 3 bases and 4 bases, there was a span of 9 bases. The CDR3 reads CASSFLGATEAFF. The CDR3, as DNA: TGTGCCAGCAGTTTTTTGGGGGCCACTGAAGCTTTCTTT.

J is TRBJ2-5 and V is TRBV9; D possibly corresponds to TRBD2 (6 bases). The CDR3 sequence is 16 residues long. The germline V gene has CDR1 SGDLS and CDR2 YYNGEE. Between the trimmed V and J ends, which lost 0 bases and 5 bases, there was a span of 17 bases. The CDR3 is CASSVGLGDLGETQYF. As DNA, the CDR3 is TGTGCCAGCAGCGTAGGCCTAGGGGACTTGGGCGAGACCCAGTACTTC.

The rearrangement uses TRBV5-1 and TRBJ2-5; 10 positions agree with TRBD1. Germline CDR1 reads SGHRS; CDR2 reads YFSETQ. The ends lost 4 bases at V and 3 bases at J; junction bases unmatched: 3. The CDR3 is 14 amino acids. The CDR3 region is CASSKDRGEETQYF. In DNA, the CDR3 is TGCGCCAGCAGCAAGGACAGGGGGGAAGAGACCCAGTACTTC.

V and J are TRBV9 and TRBJ2-1; the match to TRBD2 covers 9 bases. The CDR3 consists of 16 residues. Germline V gene lookup returns CDR1 SGDLS and CDR2 YYNGEE. V trimming: 0 bases; J trimming: 8 bases; junction bases outside the gene matches: 9. CDR3 bases: TGTGCCAGCAGCGTAGGATCTAGCGGGAATCAGGATGAGCAGTTCTTC. This translates into CASSVGSSGNQDEQFF.

CDR3 in amino acids: CASSKGETSPETQYF. In nucleotides, the CDR3 is TGTGCCAGTAGTAAGGGGGAGACCTCCCCAGAGACCCAGTACTTC. The V gene is TRBV19, the J gene TRBJ2-5, with D tentatively TRBD1 (6 bases). Germline V lookup: CDR1 LNHDA, CDR2 SQIVND (reference sequence). Trimming took off 4 bases at V and 4 bases at J, with 16 bases between the two ends. This CDR3 comprises 15 residues.

The gene calls are TRBV28 and TRBJ1-3; D perhaps matches TRBD1 (6 bases). Trimming left V 5 bases short and J 0 bases short, with 11 bases between. Germline V gives CDR1 MDHEN, CDR2 SYDVKM. There are 15 residues in the CDR3. CDR3 DNA sequence: TGTGCCAGCAGTCCAGGGGCAACCTCTGGAAACACCATATATTTT. Translated, it gives CASSPGATSGNTIYF.

The V and J genes are TRBV5-1 and TRBJ1-1; no clear D. The V end lost 0 bases, the J end lost 1 base, and 7 bases lay between the germline ends. This CDR3 is built from 14 residues. Per germline, CDR1 SGHRS and CDR2 YFSETQ. CDR3 loop: CASSLANRNTEAFF. Here the CDR3 DNA reads TGCGCCAGCAGCTTGGCGAACAGGAACACTGAAGCTTTCTTT.

This clone has just one count. The chain carries TRBV6-1 and TRBJ1-5; possibly TRBD1 for D (6 bases). The germline CDR1 and CDR2 sequences are MNHNS and SASEGT. The V and J ends lost 1 base and 4 bases respectively, with 11 bases between them. This CDR3 region has 15 residues. The DNA of the CDR3 is TGTGCCAGCAGTGAAGAGGGACATGGGAATCAGCCCCAGCATTTT. Protein sequence: CASSEEGHGNQPQHF.

The V and J genes are TRBV2 and TRBJ1-2; D is undetermined. The CDR3 runs 17 residues. Trimming cost V 8 bases and J 0 bases, with 22 bases left between them. Germline lookup yields CDR1 SNHLY and CDR2 FYNNEI. The DNA of the CDR3 is TGTGCCAGCCATGAAAGCCATAGCGGGCTAGCTAACTATGGCTACACCTTC. Protein: CASHESHSGLANYGYTF. Together with reference TRBV2 and TRBJ1-2, the CDR3 gives the full variable domain: EPEVTQTPSHQVTQMGQEVILRCVPISNHLYFYWYRQILGQKVEFLVSFYNNEISEKSEIFDDQFSVERPDGSNFTLKIRSTKLEDSAMYFCASHESHSGLANYGYTFGSGTRLTVV.

The gene calls are TRBV6-1 and TRBJ2-1; a possible D gene is TRBD2 (5 bases). This CDR3 is built from 14 residues. CDR1 is MNHNS and CDR2 is SASEGT in the germline V gene. The germline V and J ends were trimmed by 3 bases and 2 bases, with 8 bases remaining between them. The CDR3 DNA reads TGTGCCAGCAGTGACCGGGGAGCCTACAATGAGCAGTTCTTC. Translated, it gives CASSDRGAYNEQFF.

This clone has a single count. V usage is TRBV29-1 and J usage is TRBJ2-5, with D possibly matching TRBD1 (6 bases). CDR1 is SQVTM, CDR2 ANQGSEA, per germline. Trimming took 2 bases from V and 0 from J, leaving 13 bases between them. CDR3 size: 15 residues. The CDR3: CSVERGSGYQETQYF. CDR3 in DNA: TGCAGCGTTGAAAGGGGGTCGGGTTACCAAGAGACCCAGTACTTC.

J is TRBJ2-1 and V is TRBV6-5, with D maybe TRBD1 (5 bases). Germline CDR1 MNHEY, CDR2 SVGAGI. Trimming took off 7 bases at V and 5 bases at J, with 12 bases between the two ends. This CDR3 has 13 amino acids. CDR3 loop: CASNPGLNNEQFF. The CDR3 region has the DNA TGTGCCAGCAATCCAGGGCTCAACAATGAGCAGTTCTTC.